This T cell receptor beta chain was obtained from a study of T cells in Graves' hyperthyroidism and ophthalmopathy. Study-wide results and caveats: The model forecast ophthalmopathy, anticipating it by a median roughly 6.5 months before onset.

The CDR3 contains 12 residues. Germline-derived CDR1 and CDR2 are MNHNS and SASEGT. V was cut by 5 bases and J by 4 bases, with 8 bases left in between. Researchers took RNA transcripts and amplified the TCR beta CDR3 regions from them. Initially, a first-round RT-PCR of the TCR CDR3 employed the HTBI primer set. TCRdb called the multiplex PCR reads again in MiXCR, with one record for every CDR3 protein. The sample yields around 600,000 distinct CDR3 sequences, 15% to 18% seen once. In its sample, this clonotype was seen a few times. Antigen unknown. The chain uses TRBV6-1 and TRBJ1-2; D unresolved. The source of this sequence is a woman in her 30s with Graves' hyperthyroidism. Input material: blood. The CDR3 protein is CASSPPPYGYTF. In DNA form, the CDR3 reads TGTGCCAGCAGTCCACCCCCCTATGGCTACACCTTC.